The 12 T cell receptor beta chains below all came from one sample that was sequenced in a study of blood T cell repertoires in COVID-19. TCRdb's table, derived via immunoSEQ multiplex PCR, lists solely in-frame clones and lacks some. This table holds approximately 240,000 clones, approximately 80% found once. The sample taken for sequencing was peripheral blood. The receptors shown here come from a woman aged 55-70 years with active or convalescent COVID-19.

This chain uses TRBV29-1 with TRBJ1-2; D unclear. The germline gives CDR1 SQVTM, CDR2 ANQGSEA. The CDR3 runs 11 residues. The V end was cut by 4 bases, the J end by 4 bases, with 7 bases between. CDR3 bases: TGCAGCGTTGCGGGGTCCTATGGCTACACCTTC. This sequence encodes CSVAGSYGYTF.

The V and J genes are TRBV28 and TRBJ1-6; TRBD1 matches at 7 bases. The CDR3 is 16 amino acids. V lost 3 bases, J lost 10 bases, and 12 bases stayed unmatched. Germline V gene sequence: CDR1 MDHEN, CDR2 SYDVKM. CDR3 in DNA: TGTGCCAGCAGTTTTCGAGGCAGGGGGTTAGGATCACCCCTCCACTTT. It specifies CASSFRGRGLGSPLHF.

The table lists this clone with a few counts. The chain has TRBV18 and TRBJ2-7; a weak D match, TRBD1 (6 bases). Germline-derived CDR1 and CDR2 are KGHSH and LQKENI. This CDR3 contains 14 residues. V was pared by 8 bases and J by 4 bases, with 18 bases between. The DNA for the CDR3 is TGTGCCAGCGCTTCCCCCAGGGGTAGATACGAGCAGTACTTC. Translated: CASASPRGRYEQYF.

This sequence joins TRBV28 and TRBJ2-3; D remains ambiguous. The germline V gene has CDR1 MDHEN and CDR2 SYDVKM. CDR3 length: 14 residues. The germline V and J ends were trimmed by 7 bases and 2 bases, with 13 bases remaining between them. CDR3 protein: CASILQENTDTQYF. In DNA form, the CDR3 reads TGTGCCAGCATCTTACAAGAAAACACAGATACGCAGTATTTT.

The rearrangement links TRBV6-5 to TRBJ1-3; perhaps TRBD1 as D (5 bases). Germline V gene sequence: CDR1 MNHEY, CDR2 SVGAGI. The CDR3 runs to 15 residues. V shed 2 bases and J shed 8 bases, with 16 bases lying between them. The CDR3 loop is CASSYPARVEDTIYF. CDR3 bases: TGTGCCAGCAGTTACCCCGCCAGGGTAGAGGACACCATATATTTT.

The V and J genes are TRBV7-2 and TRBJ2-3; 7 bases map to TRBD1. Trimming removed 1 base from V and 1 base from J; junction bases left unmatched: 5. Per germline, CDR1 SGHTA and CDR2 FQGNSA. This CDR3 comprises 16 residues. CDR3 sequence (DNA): TGTGCCAGCAGCTTAGGACCTCAGGGGGGCACAGATACGCAGTATTTT. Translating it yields CASSLGPQGGTDTQYF.

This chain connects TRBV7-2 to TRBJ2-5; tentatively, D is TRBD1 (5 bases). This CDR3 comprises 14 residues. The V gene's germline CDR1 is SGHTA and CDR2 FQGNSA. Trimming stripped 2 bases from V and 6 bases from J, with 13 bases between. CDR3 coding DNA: TGTGCCAGCAGCTTACAGCCAGGGAAGCAGACCCAGTACTTC. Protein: CASSLQPGKQTQYF.

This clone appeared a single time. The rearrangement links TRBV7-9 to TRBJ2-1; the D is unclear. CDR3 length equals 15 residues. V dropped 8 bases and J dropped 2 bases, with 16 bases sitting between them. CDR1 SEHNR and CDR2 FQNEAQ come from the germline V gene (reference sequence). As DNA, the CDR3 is TGTGCCAGCCATTTCGGGTCCATTCCCTACAATGAGCAGTTCTTC. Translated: CASHFGSIPYNEQFF.

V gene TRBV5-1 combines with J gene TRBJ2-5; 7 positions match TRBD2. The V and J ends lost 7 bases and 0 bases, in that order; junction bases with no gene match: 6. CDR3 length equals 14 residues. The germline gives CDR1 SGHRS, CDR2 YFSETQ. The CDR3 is CASSEGGNQETQYF. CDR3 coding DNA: TGCGCCAGCTCCGAGGGAGGGAACCAAGAGACCCAGTACTTC.

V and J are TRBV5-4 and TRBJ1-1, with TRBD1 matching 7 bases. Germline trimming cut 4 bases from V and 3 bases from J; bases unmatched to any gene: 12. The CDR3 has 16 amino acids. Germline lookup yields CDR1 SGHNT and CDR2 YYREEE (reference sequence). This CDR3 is CASSPTMGQPDTEAFF. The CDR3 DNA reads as TGTGCCAGCAGCCCAACCATGGGACAGCCAGACACTGAAGCTTTCTTT.

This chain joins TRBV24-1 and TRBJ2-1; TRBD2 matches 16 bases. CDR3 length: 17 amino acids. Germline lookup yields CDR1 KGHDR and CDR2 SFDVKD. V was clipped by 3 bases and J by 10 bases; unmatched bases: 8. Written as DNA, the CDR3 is TGTGCCACCAGTGATCATGGGACTAGCGGGGGGGACAGAGAGCAGTTCTTC. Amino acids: CATSDHGTSGGDREQFF.

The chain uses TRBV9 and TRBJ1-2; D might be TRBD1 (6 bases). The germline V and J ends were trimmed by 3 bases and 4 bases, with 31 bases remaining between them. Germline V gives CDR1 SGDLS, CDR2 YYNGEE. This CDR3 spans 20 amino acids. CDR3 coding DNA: TGTGCCAGCAGCGCCGCCCGAGAGGGGGACCGGGGCTCGAGGGGCTATGGCTACACCTTC. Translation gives CASSAAREGDRGSRGYGYTF. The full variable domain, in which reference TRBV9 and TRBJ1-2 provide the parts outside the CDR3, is DSGVTQTPKHLITATGQRVTLRCSPRSGDLSVYWYQQSLDQGLQFLIQYYNGEERAKGNILERFSAQQFPDLHSELNLSSLELGDSALYFCASSAAREGDRGSRGYGYTFGSGTRLTVV.